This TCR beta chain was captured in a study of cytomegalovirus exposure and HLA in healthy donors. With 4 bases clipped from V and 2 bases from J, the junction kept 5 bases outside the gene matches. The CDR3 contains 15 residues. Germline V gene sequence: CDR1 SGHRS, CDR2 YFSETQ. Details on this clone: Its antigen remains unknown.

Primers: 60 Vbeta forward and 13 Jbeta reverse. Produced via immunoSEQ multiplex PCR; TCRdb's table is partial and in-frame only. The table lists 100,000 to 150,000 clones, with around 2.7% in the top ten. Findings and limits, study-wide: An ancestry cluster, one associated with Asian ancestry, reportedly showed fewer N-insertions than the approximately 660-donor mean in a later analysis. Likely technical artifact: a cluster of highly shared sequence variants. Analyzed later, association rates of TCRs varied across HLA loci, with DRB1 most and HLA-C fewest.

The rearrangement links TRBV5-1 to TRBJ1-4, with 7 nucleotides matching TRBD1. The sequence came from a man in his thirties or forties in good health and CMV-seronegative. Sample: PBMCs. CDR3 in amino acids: CASSEGTATNEKLFF. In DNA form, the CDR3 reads TGCGCCAGCAGCGAAGGGACAGCTACTAATGAAAAACTGTTTTTT.